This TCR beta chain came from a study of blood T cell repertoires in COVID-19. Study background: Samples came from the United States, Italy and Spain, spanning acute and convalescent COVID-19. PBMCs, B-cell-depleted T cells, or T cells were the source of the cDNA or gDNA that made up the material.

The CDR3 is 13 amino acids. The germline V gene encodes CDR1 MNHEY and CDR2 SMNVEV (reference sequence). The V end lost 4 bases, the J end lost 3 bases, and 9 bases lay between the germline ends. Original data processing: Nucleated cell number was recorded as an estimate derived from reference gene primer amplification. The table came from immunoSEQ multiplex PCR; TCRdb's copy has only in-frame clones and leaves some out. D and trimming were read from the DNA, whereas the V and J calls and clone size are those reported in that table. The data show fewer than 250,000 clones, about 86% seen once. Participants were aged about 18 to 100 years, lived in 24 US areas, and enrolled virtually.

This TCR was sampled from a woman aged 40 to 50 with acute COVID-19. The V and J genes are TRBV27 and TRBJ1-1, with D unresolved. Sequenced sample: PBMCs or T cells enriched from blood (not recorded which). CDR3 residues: CASSYNQDTEAFF. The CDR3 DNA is TGTGCCAGCAGTTACAATCAAGACACTGAAGCTTTCTTT.